Shown below are 25 T cell receptor beta chains from a single sample sequenced in a study of T-cell reconstitution after alpha-beta-depleted transplantation in children (dated by TCRdb to the mid-2010s). Receptors were amplified or captured by PCR. The sequencer listed for this sample is Illumina HiSeq 2500. Molecular barcoding was employed in the preparation of TCR libraries, with unique molecular identifiers being used to normalize TCRbeta repertoire quantification. The public reads were quality trimmed at Q25 with fastp and then assembled into clones with MiXCR by TCRdb, keeping productive beta chains. Duplicate CDR3 protein sequences are folded into a single record with the most common DNA and genes. The sample records roughly 500,000 distinct CDR3 sequences, around 17% of which are singletons. Over 3% of the sample is taken by the ten largest. The sample in question was PBMCs from the stem cell graft donor, obtained from the stem cell graft. Every receptor here comes from a human donor who donated a stem cell graft to a child with acute lymphoblastic leukemia.

This clonotype was detected a few times. The J gene is TRBJ1-2, the V gene TRBV5-1, with D possibly TRBD1 on 5 matching bases. Germline values: CDR1 SGHRS, CDR2 YFSETQ. Trimming removed 4 bases from V and 8 bases from J, with 12 bases in between. This CDR3 spans 12 amino acids. CDR3 loop: CASSRDLEGYTF. CDR3 in DNA: TGCGCCAGCAGCCGGGACCTGGAGGGCTACACCTTC.

This clonotype was counted only a few times. A much larger clone sits a single nucleotide away, making a read error possible. CDR3 bases: TGTGCCAGCAGTCCCCGGGATGAGCAGTTCTTC. Protein product: CASSPRDEQFF. This rearrangement joins TRBV6-6 to TRBJ2-1; no firm D call. This CDR3 has 11 amino acids. Trimming removed 5 bases at V and 8 bases at J, with 7 bases between. Germline V CDR1 and CDR2: MNHNY, SVGAGI (reference sequence).

This chain links TRBV30 with TRBJ2-7; 8 bases match TRBD2. The CDR3 is 14 residues long. With V trimmed by 2 bases and J by 3 bases, 6 bases remained unmatched. Germline CDR1 and CDR2: GTSNPN and SVGIG (reference sequence). In DNA form, the CDR3 reads TGTGCCTGGAGTTGGACCGGGAGGGGCTACGAGCAGTACTTC. It translates to CAWSWTGRGYEQYF.

This clonotype was observed a handful of times. In DNA, the CDR3 is TGCAGTGCTCCTCGTATGACTAGCGCTGAGCAGTTCTTC. Translation: CSAPRMTSAEQFF. J is TRBJ2-1 and V is TRBV20-1; the match to TRBD2 covers 8 bases. V was pared by 5 bases and J by 9 bases, with 9 bases of the junction left unmatched. Germline CDR1 is DFQATT and CDR2 is SNEGSKA (reference sequence). This CDR3 has 13 amino acids.

This clonotype was seen a handful of times. This rearrangement joins TRBV4-1 to TRBJ2-1; maybe TRBD2 (6 bases). The germline V and J ends were trimmed by 2 bases and 0 bases, with 11 bases remaining between them. Germline CDR1 is MGHRA and CDR2 is YSYEKL. This CDR3 spans 16 amino acids. The DNA for the CDR3 is TGCGCCAGCAGCCAAACAGCGGAGGGCTCCTACAATGAGCAGTTCTTC. Translation gives CASSQTAEGSYNEQFF.

This chain connects TRBV6-5 to TRBJ1-2; 8 nucleotides align to TRBD1. This CDR3 spans 12 amino acids. The V segment lost 11 bases and the J segment 3 bases; nucleotides outside the gene matches: 5. Germline values: CDR1 MNHEY, CDR2 SVGAGI. CDR3 in DNA: TGTGCCGCCAAACAGGGGGACTATGGCTACACCTTC. Translated: CAAKQGDYGYTF.

Only a few counts were recorded for this clonotype. The chain combines TRBV12-3 or TRBV12-4 with TRBJ2-7; D call uncertain. The CDR3 loop spans 14 amino acids. Between the trimmed V and J ends, which lost 2 bases and 0 bases, there was a span of 8 bases. The CDR3 DNA follows: TGTGCCAGCAGTTTATCTTCAGTCTCCTACGAGCAGTACTTC. Its protein is CASSLSSVSYEQYF.

V is TRBV24-1 and J is TRBJ1-1; perhaps TRBD1 as D (5 bases). With 5 bases removed from V and 4 bases from J, the gap between germline ends came to 13 bases. This CDR3 spans 14 amino acids. The germline CDR1 and CDR2 sequences are KGHDR and SFDVKD. CDR3 sequence: CATSGPGTGTEAFF. DNA for the CDR3: TGTGCCACCAGTGGCCCAGGGACGGGCACTGAAGCTTTCTTT.

V is TRBV11-2 and J is TRBJ2-1; the D is unclear. This CDR3 has 13 residues. Germline V CDR1 and CDR2: SGHAT, FQNNGV. Deletions cut 5 bases from V and 8 bases from J, with 13 bases between. CDR3 nucleotide sequence: TGTGCCAGCAGCCCTCCACTTTTTGATGAGCAGTTCTTC. It yields the protein CASSPPLFDEQFF. Supplemented by reference TRBV11-2 and TRBJ2-1, the full variable domain reads EAGVAQSPRYKIIEKRQSVAFWCNPISGHATLYWYQQILGQGPKLLIQFQNNGVVDDSQLPKDRFSAERLKGVDSTLKIQPAKLEDSAVYLCASSPPLFDEQFFGPGTRLTVL.

This clonotype turned up a few times. The chain has TRBV5-1 and TRBJ2-7; D ambiguous. The CDR3 is 14 residues long. Per germline, CDR1 SGHRS and CDR2 YFSETQ. Trimming shortened V by 5 bases and J by 1 base, and 13 bases separated the two germline ends. The CDR3 sequence: CASSWADGSYEQYF. DNA for the CDR3: TGCGCCAGCAGTTGGGCGGACGGATCCTACGAGCAGTACTTC.

This clonotype has a handful of counts. V usage is TRBV4-2 and J usage is TRBJ2-2, with TRBD2 matching 10 bases. V was clipped by 0 bases and J by 2 bases; unmatched bases: 9. The CDR3 sequence is 19 residues long. Per the germline V gene, CDR1 is LGHNA and CDR2 is YNFKEQ. Here the CDR3 DNA reads TGTGCCAGCAGCCAAGAATTGCTAGCGGGAGAATTAAACACCGGGGAGCTGTTTTTT. Translation gives CASSQELLAGELNTGELFF.

This clonotype was detected a few times. This rearrangement joins TRBV5-1 to TRBJ2-7; 9 nucleotides align to TRBD2. With V trimmed by 4 bases and J by 2 bases, 10 bases remained unmatched. The CDR3 consists of 16 residues. Germline loops: CDR1 SGHRS, CDR2 YFSETQ. This chain's CDR3 is CASSPPTSGTPYEQYF. DNA of the CDR3: TGCGCCAGCAGCCCTCCGACTAGCGGAACCCCCTACGAGCAGTACTTC.

This clonotype was counted between two and nine times. The rearrangement joins TRBV7-6 to TRBJ1-3; no clear D. This CDR3 comprises 15 residues. V shed 6 bases and J shed 4 bases, with 16 bases lying between them. CDR1 SGHVS and CDR2 FNYEAQ come from the germline V gene. The CDR3 sequence is CASRQDPEGGNTIYF. DNA for the CDR3: TGTGCCAGCAGGCAAGACCCCGAAGGGGGAAACACCATATATTTT.

This clonotype has just a few counts. The rearrangement joins TRBV24-1 to TRBJ2-1; D call uncertain. Germline values: CDR1 KGHDR, CDR2 SFDVKD. The CDR3 has 15 amino acids. Trimming pared 1 base from V and 0 bases from J, leaving 6 bases between. The CDR3, as DNA: TGTGCCACCAGTGATTTCTCCCGCTCCTACAATGAGCAGTTCTTC. Encoded protein: CATSDFSRSYNEQFF.

This clonotype was counted only a few times. The V gene is TRBV5-1, the J gene TRBJ1-6; 8 bases fit TRBD1. With V trimmed by 0 bases and J by 7 bases, 3 bases remained unmatched. Germline CDR1 reads SGHRS; CDR2 reads YFSETQ. There are 15 residues in the CDR3. This CDR3 reads CASSLDRGANSPLHF. The CDR3 coding sequence is TGCGCCAGCAGCTTGGACAGGGGGGCGAATTCACCCCTCCACTTT. Supplemented by reference TRBV5-1 and TRBJ1-6, the full variable domain reads KAGVTQTPRYLIKTRGQQVTLSCSPISGHRSVSWYQQTPGQGLQFLFEYFSETQRNKGNFPGRFSGRQFSNSRSEMNVSTLELGDSALYLCASSLDRGANSPLHFGNGTRLTVT.

The V call is TRBV5-1, the J call TRBJ1-5; D not certain. The CDR3 runs 16 residues. V lost 4 bases, J lost 2 bases, and 16 bases lay in between. Per the germline V gene, CDR1 is SGHRS and CDR2 is YFSETQ. This CDR3 reads CASSAGPPSGNQPQHF. The DNA for the CDR3 is TGCGCCAGCAGCGCCGGACCCCCTTCGGGCAATCAGCCCCAGCATTTT.

The chain joins TRBV9 to TRBJ2-7; 7 nucleotides match TRBD1. V was clipped by 4 bases and J by 3 bases; unmatched bases: 7. CDR1 is SGDLS and CDR2 is YYNGEE in the germline V gene. This CDR3 is built from 14 residues. As DNA, the CDR3 is TGTGCCAGCAGCCCCCGACAGGGAATCTACGAGCAGTACTTC. It yields the protein CASSPRQGIYEQYF.

In its sample, this clonotype was seen a few times. The rearrangement joins TRBV5-6 to TRBJ1-1; D is unclear. Germline V gene data show CDR1 as SGHDT and CDR2 as YYEEEE. The CDR3 has 15 amino acids. The V gene lost 2 bases and the J gene lost 1 base, with 12 bases spanning the gap. The CDR3 DNA is TGTGCCAGCAGCTTTTCTTCGGGAGAGAACACTGAAGCTTTCTTT. Translated, it gives CASSFSSGENTEAFF.

The chain recombines TRBV5-5 with TRBJ1-2; D might be TRBD1 (6 bases). The CDR3 is 14 residues long. V shed 1 base and J shed 0 bases, with 7 bases lying between them. In germline, CDR1 is SGHKS, CDR2 YYEKEE (reference sequence). The CDR3 DNA reads TGTGCCAGCAGCTTGTGGACAGCTAACTATGGCTACACCTTC. It specifies CASSLWTANYGYTF.

V and J are TRBV29-1 and TRBJ2-2, with a tentative D call TRBD1 (6 bases). The CDR3 runs to 14 residues. CDR1 is SQVTM and CDR2 is ANQGSEA in the germline V gene. V was pared by 2 bases and J by 2 bases, with 9 bases between. The CDR3: CSVETGFNTGELFF. As DNA, the CDR3 is TGCAGCGTTGAAACAGGGTTTAACACCGGGGAGCTGTTTTTT.

This CDR3 is CASSYPGTEQFF. The CDR3, as DNA: TGTGCCAGCAGTTACCCCGGGACTGAGCAGTTCTTC. The rearrangement uses TRBV27 and TRBJ2-1; D tentatively fits TRBD1 or TRBD2 (5 bases each). V lost 4 bases, J lost 9 bases, and 10 bases lay in between. The CDR3 runs to 12 residues. Germline values: CDR1 MNHEY, CDR2 SMNVEV (reference sequence).

The V gene is TRBV4-1, the J gene TRBJ2-7; 10 bases map to TRBD2. Germline trimming cut 4 bases from V and 2 bases from J; bases unmatched to any gene: 5. The CDR3 is made up of 15 amino acids. Germline V lookup: CDR1 MGHRA, CDR2 YSYEKL. For the CDR3, the DNA is TGCGCCAGCAGCCCGGGACTAGCGATCCCCTACGAGCAGTACTTC. This sequence encodes CASSPGLAIPYEQYF.

In regard to this clonotype: One junction end disagrees with the germline gene, perhaps due to a read error. This sequence joins TRBV5-1 and TRBJ2-6; no reliable D call. The CDR3 extends over 15 amino acids. Looked up from germline, CDR1 is SGHRS and CDR2 is YFSETQ. CDR3 in DNA: TGTGCCAGCAGCCTTGCAAGCTCTGGGGCCAACGTCCTGACTTTC. Protein: CASSLASSGANVLTF.

J is TRBJ2-7 and V is TRBV2; the D call may be TRBD1 or TRBD2 (5 bases each). Germline V gene sequence: CDR1 SNHLY, CDR2 FYNNEI. The CDR3 has 12 amino acids. Deletions cut 1 base from V and 6 bases from J, with 7 bases between. CDR3 nucleotides: TGTGCCAGCAGTGAAGGGGGGACCGAGCAGTACTTC. Amino acids: CASSEGGTEQYF.

This clonotype was observed a few times. V gene TRBV27 combines with J gene TRBJ2-7, with 7 bases identical to TRBD2. V lost 6 bases, J lost 0 bases, and 5 bases stayed unmatched. Per the germline V gene, CDR1 is MNHEY and CDR2 is SMNVEV (reference sequence). There are 14 residues in the CDR3. CDR3 protein: CASSPGRDSYEQYF. Written as DNA, the CDR3 is TGTGCCAGCAGCCCAGGGAGGGACTCCTACGAGCAGTACTTC.